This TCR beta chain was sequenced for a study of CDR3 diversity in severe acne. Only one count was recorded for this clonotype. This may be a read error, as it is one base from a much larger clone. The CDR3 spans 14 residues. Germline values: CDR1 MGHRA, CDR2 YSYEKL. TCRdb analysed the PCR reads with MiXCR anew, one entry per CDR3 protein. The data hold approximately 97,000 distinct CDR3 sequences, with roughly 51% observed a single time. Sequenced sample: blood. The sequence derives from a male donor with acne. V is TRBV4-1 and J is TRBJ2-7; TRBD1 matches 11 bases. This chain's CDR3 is CAGSGGTGGYEQYF. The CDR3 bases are TGCGCCGGCAGCGGCGGGACAGGGGGGTACGAGCAGTACTTC.